The 22 T cell receptor beta chains reported below all come from one sample, sequenced in a study of sequential checkpoint blockade in melanoma. Regarding treatment: randomized to nivolumab then ipilimumab (arm A) or the reverse (arm B). This table comes from immunoSEQ multiplex PCR, and its TCRdb copy is limited to in-frame clones, with some not included. Here the sample spans over 10,000 clones, around 25% being singletons. The starting material was tumor tissue (inferred from file names), obtained from a patient given nivolumab and ipilimumab in sequence. These receptors all stem from a human donor with melanoma.

The chain carries TRBV19 and TRBJ1-1, with no clear D. The germline V gene has CDR1 LNHDA and CDR2 SQIVND (reference sequence). CDR3 size: 13 residues. Trimming took 2 bases from V and 8 from J, leaving 12 bases between them. The CDR3 sequence: CASSISVTLEAFF. The CDR3 coding sequence is TGTGCCAGTAGTATATCTGTGACGCTAGAAGCTTTCTTT. Using reference TRBV19 and TRBJ1-1 for the parts outside the CDR3, the full variable domain is DGGITQSPKYLFRKEGQNVTLSCEQNLNHDAMYWYRQDPGQGLRLIYYSQIVNDFQKGDIAEGYSVSREKKESFPLTVTSAQKNPTAFYLCASSISVTLEAFFGQGTRLTVV.

Only a few counts were recorded for this clone. The chain has TRBV11-3 and TRBJ2-1, with TRBD1 matching over 7 bases. CDR1 SGHNT and CDR2 YENEEA come from the germline V gene. The CDR3 is made up of 14 amino acids. The V gene end was trimmed by 5 bases and the J gene end by 7 bases; junction bases not matched to a gene: 8. The CDR3 DNA reads TGTGCCAGCAGCCGCGTTACAGGGGTGAATGAGCAGTTCTTC. Amino acid sequence: CASSRVTGVNEQFF.

This clone has only a few counts. V gene TRBV19 combines with J gene TRBJ1-5, with no clear D. Trimming took 7 bases from V and 4 from J, leaving 11 bases between them. Germline CDR1 reads LNHDA; CDR2 reads SQIVND (reference sequence). CDR3 length: 13 amino acids. The CDR3 coding sequence is TGTGCCAGTAAGATCACGGGGAATCAGCCCCAGCATTTT. This codes for CASKITGNQPQHF. The whole variable domain, remainder taken from reference TRBV19 and TRBJ1-5, is DGGITQSPKYLFRKEGQNVTLSCEQNLNHDAMYWYRQDPGQGLRLIYYSQIVNDFQKGDIAEGYSVSREKKESFPLTVTSAQKNPTAFYLCASKITGNQPQHFGDGTRLSIL.

This clone showed up just once. V usage is TRBV10-2 and J usage is TRBJ2-1; TRBD1 is a possible D gene (6 bases). The CDR3 extends over 15 amino acids. The V gene's germline CDR1 is WSHSY and CDR2 SAAADI. The germline V and J ends were trimmed by 6 bases and 8 bases, with 20 bases remaining between them. The DNA for the CDR3 is TGCGCCAGCAGCAGGGACACCTGGCCCCAGCATGAGCAGTTCTTC. Translated: CASSRDTWPQHEQFF.

This clone was seen repeatedly, ten times or more. CDR3 loop: CASSLDPSAARETQYF. CDR3 DNA: TGTGCCAGCAGCTTAGACCCTAGCGCGGCTAGGGAGACCCAGTACTTC. The chain carries TRBV11-3 and TRBJ2-5, with a weak D call TRBD2 (6 bases). This CDR3 region has 16 residues. The germline V and J ends were trimmed by 0 bases and 5 bases, with 16 bases remaining between them. Germline loops: CDR1 SGHNT, CDR2 YENEEA.

In this sample, this clone turned up a few times. The J gene is TRBJ2-7, the V gene TRBV28, with 15 positions matching TRBD2. The CDR3 has 19 amino acids. The germline V gene has CDR1 MDHEN and CDR2 SYDVKM. V lost 2 bases to trimming and J lost 3 bases; unmatched junction nucleotides: 11. The DNA for the CDR3 is TGTGCCAGCAGTTTAGTTGGACTAGCGGGAGGGCGGGGTAACTACGAGCAGTACTTC. As protein: CASSLVGLAGGRGNYEQYF.

This rearrangement joins TRBV7-7 to TRBJ2-2; TRBD1 matches at 11 bases. The CDR3 totals 14 residues. J lost 7 bases, V lost 3 bases, and 1 base had no gene match. CDR1 and CDR2 from the germline V gene are SSHAT and FNYEAQ (reference sequence). CDR3 nucleotides: TGTGCCAGCAGCTTGGGACAGGGGGTCGGGGAGCTGTTTTTT. Its protein product is CASSLGQGVGELFF.

By share, this clone ranks as medium-sized. The V gene is TRBV6-8, the J gene TRBJ2-7; no firm D call. V lost 2 bases, J lost 0 bases, and 8 bases lay in between. CDR3 length: 14 residues. Germline V CDR1 and CDR2: MNHGY, SAAAGT. The CDR3 here is CASSYGVGSYEQYF. CDR3 nucleotide sequence: TGTGCCAGCAGTTACGGGGTTGGCTCCTACGAGCAGTACTTC.

CDR3 region: CASTPRDMQETQYF. The CDR3 bases are TGTGCCAGTACCCCCCGGGACATGCAAGAGACCCAGTACTTC. This chain uses TRBV19 with TRBJ2-5, with D perhaps matching TRBD1 (6 bases). This CDR3 has 14 residues. V lost 7 bases to trimming and J lost 2 bases, with 14 bases between them. The germline V gene has CDR1 LNHDA and CDR2 SQIVND (reference sequence). Filled out from reference TRBV19 and TRBJ2-5, the complete variable domain reads DGGITQSPKYLFRKEGQNVTLSCEQNLNHDAMYWYRQDPGQGLRLIYYSQIVNDFQKGDIAEGYSVSREKKESFPLTVTSAQKNPTAFYLCASTPRDMQETQYFGPGTRLLVL.

V is TRBV18 and J is TRBJ2-2, with TRBD1 matching 7 bases. The germline V gene has CDR1 KGHSH and CDR2 LQKENI. The CDR3 length is 15 residues. V lost 3 bases to trimming and J lost 6 bases; unmatched junction nucleotides: 7. CDR3 residues: CASSPGTGDSGELFF. The CDR3 coding sequence is TGTGCCAGCTCACCGGGTACAGGGGATTCCGGGGAGCTGTTTTTT.

This clone was observed a handful of times. This CDR3 reads CASSLPTDTYEQYF. The DNA for the CDR3 is TGTGCCAGCAGTTTACCAACCGACACCTACGAGCAGTACTTC. The V call is TRBV28, the J call TRBJ2-7; no definite D call. Germline CDR1 and CDR2: MDHEN and SYDVKM. Trimming shortened V by 2 bases and J by 2 bases, and 10 bases separated the two germline ends. The CDR3 totals 14 residues.

The table lists this clone with many counts. This chain links TRBV11-3 with TRBJ2-7, with D hard to call. This CDR3 comprises 15 residues. The V gene's germline CDR1 is SGHNT and CDR2 YENEEA. Trimming removed 5 bases at V and 2 bases at J, with 16 bases between. The CDR3 protein is CASSLGWASPYEQYF. The DNA for the CDR3 is TGTGCCAGCAGCCTCGGATGGGCATCACCCTACGAGCAGTACTTC.

The V and J genes are TRBV25-1 and TRBJ2-5; no reliable D call. The CDR3 consists of 14 residues. V was clipped by 7 bases and J by 1 base, with 13 bases between them. Germline V gives CDR1 MGHDK, CDR2 SYGVNS. DNA of the CDR3: TGTGCCAGCACCTTTCCCGGACGCCAAGAGACCCAGTACTTC. This codes for CASTFPGRQETQYF.

The chain carries TRBV6-8 and TRBJ1-5, with D perhaps TRBD1 (5 bases). Germline CDR1 is MNHGY and CDR2 is SAAAGT. This CDR3 comprises 15 residues. V was shortened by 6 bases and J by 4 bases, with 16 bases between the two germline ends. The CDR3 loop is CASRRPQGGNQPQHF. The CDR3 DNA is TGTGCCAGCAGGCGGCCCCAGGGAGGTAATCAGCCCCAGCATTTT.

The gene calls are TRBV19 and TRBJ2-7; tentatively, D is TRBD1 (6 bases). V was cut by 3 bases and J by 5 bases, with 17 bases left in between. Germline CDR1 and CDR2: LNHDA and SQIVND (reference sequence). The CDR3 spans 15 residues. CDR3: CASSIPGAGSHEQYF. The CDR3 DNA is TGTGCCAGTAGTATCCCAGGGGCAGGGTCCCACGAGCAGTACTTC.

The CDR3 reads CASTRGLNTEAFF. The CDR3 bases are TGTGCCAGCACTAGGGGCCTGAACACTGAAGCTTTCTTT. The J gene is TRBJ1-1, the V gene TRBV6-8, with D possibly TRBD1 on 5 matching bases. Germline V gives CDR1 MNHGY, CDR2 SAAAGT. The CDR3 consists of 13 residues. The V gene lost 7 bases and the J gene lost 0 bases, with 9 bases spanning the gap.

The chain links TRBV7-6 to TRBJ1-3, with 10 nucleotides matching TRBD1. CDR3 length: 17 residues. Germline assignment: CDR1 SGHVS and CDR2 FNYEAQ. V shed 3 bases and J 0 bases; nucleotides not matched to a gene: 5. DNA of the CDR3: TGTGCCAGCAGCTTCCCCGGGACAGGGGACTCTGGAAACACCATATATTTT. Encoded protein: CASSFPGTGDSGNTIYF.

Only a few counts were recorded for this clone. The chain recombines TRBV6-8 with TRBJ2-7, with 11 nucleotides matching TRBD2. This CDR3 region has 17 residues. Unmatched junction bases numbered 7, after V lost 2 bases and J lost 1 base. Germline V CDR1 and CDR2: MNHGY, SAAAGT. CDR3 DNA: TGTGCCAGCAGTTACCTTAGCGGGAGGGAGGGGTCCTACGAGCAGTACTTC. Translation gives CASSYLSGREGSYEQYF.

This clone occurred once. The V and J genes are TRBV28 and TRBJ2-3; D is uncertain. This CDR3 spans 12 amino acids. The V end was cut by 3 bases, the J end by 7 bases, with 8 bases between. Looked up from germline, CDR1 is MDHEN and CDR2 is SYDVKM. DNA for the CDR3: TGTGCCAGCAGTTTGGGTCACAATACGCAGTATTTT. The encoded protein is CASSLGHNTQYF.

The V call is TRBV15, the J call TRBJ1-5; the D is unclear. This CDR3 contains 17 residues. Germline values: CDR1 LNHNV, CDR2 YYDKDF (reference sequence). Trimming left V 0 bases short and J 3 bases short, with 15 bases between. CDR3 residues: CATSRDRRVEFNQPQHF. The CDR3 DNA reads TGTGCCACCAGCAGAGATAGGCGGGTGGAGTTCAATCAGCCCCAGCATTTT.

This sequence joins TRBV19 and TRBJ2-3; D is undetermined. V was pared by 5 bases and J by 0 bases, with 3 bases between. CDR1 and CDR2 (germline): LNHDA, SQIVND (reference sequence). The CDR3 extends over 12 amino acids. CDR3 protein: CASSFSTDTQYF. CDR3 in DNA: TGTGCCAGTAGTTTCAGCACAGATACGCAGTATTTT.

This clone was seen a handful of times. This sequence joins TRBV11-3 and TRBJ1-1, with a possible D match to TRBD1 (6 bases). The V and J ends lost 5 bases and 1 base respectively, with 17 bases between them. CDR1 and CDR2 from the germline V gene are SGHNT and YENEEA. CDR3 length: 16 residues. The CDR3 sequence is CASSLDRTASNTEAFF. As DNA, the CDR3 is TGTGCCAGCAGCCTCGACAGGACAGCATCGAACACTGAAGCTTTCTTT. The entire variable domain, with the rest obtained from reference TRBV11-3 and TRBJ1-1, is as follows: EAGVVQSPRYKIIEKKQPVAFWCNPISGHNTLYWYLQNLGQGPELLIRYENEEAVDDSQLPKDRFSAERLKGVDSTLKIQPAELGDSAVYLCASSLDRTASNTEAFFGQGTRLTVV.